This T cell receptor beta chain originates from a study of blood T cells in healthy people across ages. Primed by a sample-barcoded 5' primer and a J-beta primer mix, a second PCR proceeded for about 6 to 11 cycles. Every cDNA molecule carried a tag from a template-switch adaptor bearing 12 random nucleotides. TCRdb reprocessed the 5' RACE reads via MiXCR and lists one record per CDR3 protein. The repertoire consists of some 1,800,000 distinct CDR3 sequences, with 35% to 50% occurring once and the leading ten covering more than 20%. The germline CDR1 and CDR2 sequences are SQVTM and ANQGSEA. The V end lost 7 bases, the J end lost 2 bases, and 8 bases lay between the germline ends. The CDR3 has 11 amino acids. This clonotype showed up just a few times. What it binds is unknown. Findings and caveats of the study: As age increased, TCR beta diversity per million T cells fell in a roughly linear fashion. The study could not conclusively compare naive and antigen-experienced cells, given its unsorted PBMCs.

The chain employs TRBV29-1 and TRBJ2-5; the D gene is possibly TRBD1 (5 bases). Sequencing was done on a sample of blood. This sequence originates from a human donor in good health. In DNA, the CDR3 is TGCAGCGCAGGGTTTCAAGAGACCCAGTACTTC. Amino acids: CSAGFQETQYF.